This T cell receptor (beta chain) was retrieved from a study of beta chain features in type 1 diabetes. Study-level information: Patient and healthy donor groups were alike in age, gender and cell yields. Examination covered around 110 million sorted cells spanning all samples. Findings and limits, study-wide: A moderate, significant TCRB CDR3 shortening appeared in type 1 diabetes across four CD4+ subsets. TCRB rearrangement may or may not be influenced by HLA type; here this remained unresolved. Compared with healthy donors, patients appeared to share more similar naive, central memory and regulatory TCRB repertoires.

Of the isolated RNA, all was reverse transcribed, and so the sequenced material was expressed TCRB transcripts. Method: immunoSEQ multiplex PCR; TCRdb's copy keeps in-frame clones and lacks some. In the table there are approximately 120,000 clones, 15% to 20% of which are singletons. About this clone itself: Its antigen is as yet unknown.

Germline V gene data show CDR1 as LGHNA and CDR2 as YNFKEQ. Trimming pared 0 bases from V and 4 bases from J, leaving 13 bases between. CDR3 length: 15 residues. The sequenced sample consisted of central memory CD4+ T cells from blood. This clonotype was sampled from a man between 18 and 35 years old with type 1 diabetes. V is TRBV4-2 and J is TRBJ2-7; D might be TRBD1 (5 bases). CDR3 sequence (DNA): TGTGCCAGCAGCCAAGATCGGACATACGCATACGAGCAGTACTTC. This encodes CASSQDRTYAYEQYF.